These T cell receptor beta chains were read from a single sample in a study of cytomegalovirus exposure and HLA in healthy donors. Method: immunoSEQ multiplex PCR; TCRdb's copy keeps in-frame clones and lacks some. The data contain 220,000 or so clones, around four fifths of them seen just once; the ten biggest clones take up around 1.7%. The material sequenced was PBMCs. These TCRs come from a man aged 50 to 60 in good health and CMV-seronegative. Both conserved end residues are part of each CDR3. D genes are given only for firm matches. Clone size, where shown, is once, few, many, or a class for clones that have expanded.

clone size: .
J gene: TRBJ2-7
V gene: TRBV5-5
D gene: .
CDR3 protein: CASSLAKGIYEQYF
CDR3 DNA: TGTGCCAGCAGCTTGGCCAAGGGGATCTACGAGCAGTACTTC

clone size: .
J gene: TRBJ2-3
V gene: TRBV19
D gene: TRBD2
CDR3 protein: CASSIVSAGVITDTQYF
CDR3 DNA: TGTGCCAGTAGTATAGTCTCGGCGGGAGTGATCACAGATACGCAGTATTTT

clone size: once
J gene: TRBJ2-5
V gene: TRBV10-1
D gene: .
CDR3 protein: CASSDRLGLETQYF
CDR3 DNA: TGCGCCAGCAGTGACCGACTAGGTTTGGAGACCCAGTACTTC

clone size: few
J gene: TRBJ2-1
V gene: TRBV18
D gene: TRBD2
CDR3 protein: CASSPGLAGFNEQFF
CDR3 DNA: TGTGCCAGCTCACCGGGACTAGCGGGATTCAATGAGCAGTTCTTC

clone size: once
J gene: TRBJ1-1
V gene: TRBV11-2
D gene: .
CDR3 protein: CASTFRENTEAFF
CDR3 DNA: TGTGCCAGCACCTTTCGGGAGAACACTGAAGCTTTCTTT

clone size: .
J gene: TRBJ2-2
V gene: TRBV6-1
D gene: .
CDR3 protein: CASSAPGLTGELFF
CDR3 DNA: TGTGCCAGCAGTGCGCCTGGACTAACCGGGGAGCTGTTTTTT

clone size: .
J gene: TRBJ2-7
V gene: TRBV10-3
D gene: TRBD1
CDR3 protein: CAIREDRARDEQYF
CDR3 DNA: TGTGCCATCAGAGAGGACAGGGCGCGCGACGAGCAGTACTTC

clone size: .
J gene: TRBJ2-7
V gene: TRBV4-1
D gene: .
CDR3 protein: CASSQARTGYGEQYF
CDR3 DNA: TGCGCCAGCAGCCAGGCGAGAACAGGGTATGGCGAGCAGTACTTC

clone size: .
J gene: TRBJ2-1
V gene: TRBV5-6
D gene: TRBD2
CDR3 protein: CASSRLAGGPYEQFF
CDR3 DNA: TGTGCCAGCAGCCGCCTAGCGGGAGGGCCCTATGAGCAGTTCTTC

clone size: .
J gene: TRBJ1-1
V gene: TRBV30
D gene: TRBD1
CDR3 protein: CAWGRDRGRAFF
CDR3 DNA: TGTGCCTGGGGCCGGGACAGGGGGCGAGCTTTCTTT

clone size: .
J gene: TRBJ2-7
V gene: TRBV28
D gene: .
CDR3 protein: CASSLLTAPGEQYF
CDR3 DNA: TGTGCCAGCAGTCTCTTAACGGCCCCGGGAGAGCAGTACTTC

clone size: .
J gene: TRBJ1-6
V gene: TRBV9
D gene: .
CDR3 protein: CASSVVAGGNSPLHF
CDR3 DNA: TGTGCCAGCAGCGTAGTTGCGGGGGGAAATTCACCCCTCCACTTT

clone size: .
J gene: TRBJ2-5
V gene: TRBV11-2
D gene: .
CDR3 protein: CASMRRGETQYF
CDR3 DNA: TGTGCCAGTATGCGGAGGGGAGAGACCCAGTACTTC

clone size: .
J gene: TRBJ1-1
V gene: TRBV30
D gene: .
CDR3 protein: CAWSGQTSTEAFF
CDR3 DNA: TGTGCCTGGAGTGGGCAGACAAGCACTGAAGCTTTCTTT

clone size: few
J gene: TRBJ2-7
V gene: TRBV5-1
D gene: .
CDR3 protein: CASSLQGSTYEQYF
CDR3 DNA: TGCGCCAGCAGCTTGCAGGGGTCCACCTACGAGCAGTACTTC

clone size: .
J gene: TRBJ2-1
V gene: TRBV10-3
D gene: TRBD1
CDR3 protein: CAIWTGFYNEQFF
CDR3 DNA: TGTGCCATTTGGACAGGGTTCTACAATGAGCAGTTCTTC

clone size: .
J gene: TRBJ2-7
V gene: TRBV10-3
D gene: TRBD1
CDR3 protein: CASPHAGTEYEQYF
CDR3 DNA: TGTGCCTCGCCCCACGCCGGGACAGAGTACGAGCAGTACTTC

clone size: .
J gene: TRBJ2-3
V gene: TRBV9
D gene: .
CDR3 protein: CASRWPDTQYF
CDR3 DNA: TGTGCCAGCAGGTGGCCAGATACGCAGTATTTT

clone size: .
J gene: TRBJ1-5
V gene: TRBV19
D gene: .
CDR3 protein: CASRSIGNQPQHF
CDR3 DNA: TGTGCCAGTAGAAGCATCGGCAATCAGCCCCAGCATTTT

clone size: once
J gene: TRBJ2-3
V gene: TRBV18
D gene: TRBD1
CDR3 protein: CASSPQDRTDTQYF
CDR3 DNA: TGTGCCAGCTCACCACAGGACAGGACAGATACGCAGTATTTT

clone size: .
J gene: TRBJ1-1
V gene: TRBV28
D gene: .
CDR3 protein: CASSRSPGMNTEAFF
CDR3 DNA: TGTGCCAGCAGTCGAAGTCCGGGGATGAACACTGAAGCTTTCTTT

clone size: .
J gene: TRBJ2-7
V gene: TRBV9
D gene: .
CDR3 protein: CASSPSSGNLRVQYF
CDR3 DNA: TGTGCCAGCAGCCCCTCCTCCGGGAATCTACGGGTGCAGTACTTC

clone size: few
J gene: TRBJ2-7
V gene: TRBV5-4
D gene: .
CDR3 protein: CASSFGGAGEQYF
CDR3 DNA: TGTGCCAGCAGCTTTGGCGGTGCAGGGGAGCAGTACTTC

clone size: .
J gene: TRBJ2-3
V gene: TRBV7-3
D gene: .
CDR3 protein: CASSLMGGSTDTQYF
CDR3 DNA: TGTGCCAGCAGCTTAATGGGCGGGAGCACAGATACGCAGTATTTT

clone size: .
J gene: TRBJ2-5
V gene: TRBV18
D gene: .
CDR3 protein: CAGSPFGGEETQYF
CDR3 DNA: TGTGCCGGCTCACCATTCGGGGGTGAAGAGACCCAGTACTTC

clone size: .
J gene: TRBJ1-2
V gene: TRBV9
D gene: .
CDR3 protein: CASSVGGSGYTF
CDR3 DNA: TGTGCCAGCAGCGTAGGAGGGAGTGGCTACACCTTC

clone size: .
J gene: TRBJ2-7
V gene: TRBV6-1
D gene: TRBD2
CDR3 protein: CASSVSWTSGSYEQYF
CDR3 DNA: TGTGCCAGCAGTGTTTCTTGGACTAGCGGCAGCTACGAGCAGTACTTC

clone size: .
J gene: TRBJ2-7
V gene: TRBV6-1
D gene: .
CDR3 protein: CASSVENHEQYF
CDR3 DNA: TGTGCCAGCAGTGTGGAGAACCACGAGCAGTACTTC

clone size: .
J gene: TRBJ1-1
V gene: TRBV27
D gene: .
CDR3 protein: CASSPPYDTEAFF
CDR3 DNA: TGTGCCAGCAGCCCCCCCTATGACACTGAAGCTTTCTTT